Following are 25 T cell receptor beta chains from one sample sequenced in a study of cytomegalovirus exposure and HLA in healthy donors. Primers for the PCR totalled 60 Vbeta and 13 Jbeta. Generated by immunoSEQ multiplex PCR, the TCRdb table keeps only in-frame clones and is missing some. The top ten clones hold 5.5% to 8% of a sample with around 140,000 clones, approximately 10% of them seen once. Sequenced sample: PBMCs. All receptors derive from a woman between 40 and 50 years old in good health and CMV-seropositive.

CDR3 loop: CASSSRDSYTGELFF. CDR3 nucleotides: TGCGCCAGCAGCTCCCGGGACTCTTACACCGGGGAGCTGTTTTTT. The chain has TRBV4-3 and TRBJ2-2, with a tentative D call TRBD2 (6 bases). In germline, CDR1 is LGHNA, CDR2 YSLEER. Trimming left V 5 bases short and J 3 bases short, with 13 bases between. The CDR3 has 15 amino acids.

In its sample, this clone was seen a few times. This chain joins TRBV19 and TRBJ1-1; 9 bases match TRBD1. This CDR3 spans 15 amino acids. CDR1 is LNHDA and CDR2 is SQIVND in the germline V gene (reference sequence). With 0 bases clipped from V and 3 bases from J, the junction kept 2 bases outside the gene matches. CDR3 region: CASSIDWTGDTEAFF. DNA of the CDR3: TGTGCCAGTAGTATAGATTGGACAGGGGACACTGAAGCTTTCTTT.

The chain links TRBV21-1 to TRBJ1-6. TRBV21-1 is classified as a pseudogene. The CDR3 spans 16 residues. CDR3 nucleotides: TGTGCCAGCAGCAAAGTAGGAGGCGGCTATAATTCACCCCTCCACTTT. This translates into CASSKVGGGYNSPLHF.

The chain links TRBV21-1 to TRBJ2-5; the table calls TRBD1, which could not be checked here. TRBV21-1 counts as a pseudogene. CDR3 length equals 16 residues. The CDR3 sequence is CASSKERDRNQETQYF. CDR3 DNA sequence: TGTGCCAGCAGCAAAGAGAGAGACAGGAACCAAGAGACCCAGTACTTC.

V is TRBV19 and J is TRBJ1-3; D gene uncertain. Germline V gene data show CDR1 as LNHDA and CDR2 as SQIVND (reference sequence). V lost 8 bases, J lost 3 bases, and 5 bases lay in between. The CDR3 loop spans 11 amino acids. CDR3 nucleotides: TGTGCCAGTTGTCGTGGAAACACCATATATTTT. Its protein product is CASCRGNTIYF.

CDR3: CASSPGGGGNQPQHF. DNA of the CDR3: TGCGCCAGCAGCCCAGGGGGTGGGGGCAATCAGCCCCAGCATTTT. The gene calls are TRBV5-1 and TRBJ1-5; 7 bases align to TRBD1. After removal of 4 bases from V and 2 bases from J, the junction contained 6 bases not matched to a gene. CDR1 SGHRS and CDR2 YFSETQ come from the germline V gene. The CDR3 contains 15 residues.

This clone has more than one count but fewer than ten. The rearrangement joins TRBV7-6 to TRBJ2-5; weak D call: TRBD1 (5 bases). The CDR3 consists of 14 residues. Per germline, CDR1 SGHVS and CDR2 FNYEAQ. Trimming removed 2 bases from V and 2 bases from J, with 9 bases in between. CDR3 coding DNA: TGTGCCAGCAGCTTAAATCCAGGGCAAGAGACCCAGTACTTC. Its protein is CASSLNPGQETQYF.

This clone was seen more than once but under ten times. The chain uses TRBV9 and TRBJ2-2, with a tentative D call TRBD1 (6 bases). CDR1 and CDR2 from the germline V gene are SGDLS and YYNGEE. Between the trimmed V and J ends, which lost 5 bases and 1 base, there was a span of 9 bases. The CDR3 has 14 amino acids. CDR3 sequence: CASRKTGNTGELFF. DNA for the CDR3: TGTGCCAGCAGGAAGACAGGGAACACCGGGGAGCTGTTTTTT.

This clone was counted a few times. This rearrangement joins TRBV7-2 to TRBJ2-5; 10 bases agree with TRBD2. CDR1 and CDR2 from the germline V gene are SGHTA and FQGNSA. This CDR3 is 19 amino acids long. V shed 6 bases, J shed 2 bases, and the junction held 18 bases outside the gene matches. DNA of the CDR3: TGTGCCAGCAGTTCCTATGGCGCTAGCGGGGGATCCAAACAAGAGACCCAGTACTTC. Translating it yields CASSSYGASGGSKQETQYF.

This clone showed up just a few times. The chain joins TRBV5-1 to TRBJ2-7, with TRBD1 as a possible D gene (6 bases). This CDR3 has 15 amino acids. CDR1 and CDR2 from the germline V gene are SGHRS and YFSETQ. The V gene lost 4 bases and the J gene lost 3 bases, with 17 bases spanning the gap. CDR3 loop: CASSLPRTDYYEQYF. The CDR3 region has the DNA TGCGCCAGCAGCCTTCCGCGGACAGATTACTACGAGCAGTACTTC.

This clone occurred a few times. This chain uses TRBV7-9 with TRBJ1-1, with D possibly being TRBD1 (5 bases). The ends were cut back, 1 base at V and 3 bases at J, with 9 bases in the middle. Germline V gene data show CDR1 as SEHNR and CDR2 as FQNEAQ (reference sequence). This CDR3 has 14 amino acids. The CDR3 DNA follows: TGTGCCAGCAGCTTAGAGGGCAGGGACACTGAAGCTTTCTTT. Encoded protein: CASSLEGRDTEAFF.

This chain links TRBV4-1 with TRBJ2-7; TRBD1 matches 11 bases. The CDR3 is 16 residues long. Germline V gene data show CDR1 as MGHRA and CDR2 as YSYEKL. With 2 bases clipped from V and 4 bases from J, the junction kept 7 bases outside the gene matches. The CDR3 sequence: CASSQLRTGGFYEQYF. CDR3 nucleotide sequence: TGCGCCAGCAGCCAACTTAGGACAGGGGGCTTTTACGAGCAGTACTTC.

In this sample, this clone turned up a few times. The chain links TRBV4-1 to TRBJ2-3; D may be TRBD2 (6 bases). CDR1 MGHRA and CDR2 YSYEKL come from the germline V gene. The CDR3 sequence is 14 residues long. V gave up 1 base and J gave up 5 bases, with 10 bases separating them. The CDR3 region has the DNA TGCGCCAGCAGCCAAGTAACGGGGGAAGATACGCAGTATTTT. Amino acid sequence: CASSQVTGEDTQYF.

This clone was detected a few times. Here the CDR3 DNA reads TGTGCCATCAGTGAGTCGAACAGGGAGCACGAGCAGTACTTC. It codes for CAISESNREHEQYF. The chain uses TRBV10-3 and TRBJ2-7, with D maybe TRBD1 (6 bases). V lost 0 bases and J 5 bases, leaving 11 bases between the germline ends. Germline CDR1 reads ENHRY; CDR2 reads SYGVKD. The CDR3 loop spans 14 amino acids.

With regard to this clone: One end of the junction varies from germline; a read error may be responsible. This chain uses TRBV9 with TRBJ2-2; TRBD2 might be the D (5 bases). The length of the CDR3 is 14 residues. Germline CDR1 reads SGDLS; CDR2 reads YYNGEE. The CDR3 spells CASRVDLGSEELFF. The CDR3 region has the DNA TGTGCCAGCAGAGTAGATTTAGGGAGTGAGGAGCTGTTTTTT.

V and J are TRBV5-4 and TRBJ2-5, with D perhaps TRBD1 (7 bases). The germline CDR1 and CDR2 sequences are SGHNT and YYREEE (reference sequence). V was shortened by 0 bases and J by 4 bases, with 19 bases between the two germline ends. The CDR3 is made up of 17 amino acids. CDR3 loop: CASSLVRGGGAGETQYF. The CDR3 DNA reads TGTGCCAGCAGCTTGGTCCGCGGAGGGGGCGCGGGAGAGACCCAGTACTTC.

This clone came up a few times. The J gene is TRBJ1-5, the V gene TRBV9; 8 bases agree with TRBD1. Trimming cost V 5 bases and J 6 bases; bases outside gene matches: 7. The CDR3 runs to 14 residues. Germline values: CDR1 SGDLS, CDR2 YYNGEE. CDR3 DNA: TGTGCCAGCAGTCGACAGGGGACGCGTCAGCCCCAGCATTTT. Translated, it gives CASSRQGTRQPQHF.

Points on this clone: Other DNA sequences in this sample translate to the same CDR3. The rearrangement links TRBV27 to TRBJ2-7, with D perhaps TRBD1 (6 bases). There are 13 residues in the CDR3. Per germline, CDR1 MNHEY and CDR2 SMNVEV (reference sequence). The V end lost 3 bases, the J end lost 1 base, and 7 bases lay between the germline ends. CDR3 loop: CASSFGTSYEQYF. CDR3 bases: TGTGCCAGCAGTTTCGGGACATCCTACGAGCAGTACTTC.

This clone was counted between two and nine times. The chain uses TRBV2 and TRBJ1-2; 7 bases are a match to TRBD1. The CDR3 covers 15 residues. Germline V gives CDR1 SNHLY, CDR2 FYNNEI. After removal of 4 bases from V and 4 bases from J, the junction contained 9 bases not matched to a gene. This CDR3 reads CASSVTTGISYGYTF. In DNA, the CDR3 is TGTGCCAGCAGTGTCACGACAGGGATCAGCTATGGCTACACCTTC.

This clone was seen ten or more times. The chain employs TRBV6-1 and TRBJ1-4; TRBD1 aligns across 7 bases. CDR1 is MNHNS, CDR2 SASEGT, per germline. With 5 bases clipped from V and 3 bases from J, the junction kept 6 bases outside the gene matches. There are 15 residues in the CDR3. The DNA for the CDR3 is TGTGCCAGCAGTCTAGACAGGGTGGCTAATGAAAAACTGTTTTTT. It specifies CASSLDRVANEKLFF.

The V call is TRBV19, the J call TRBJ2-7; possible D gene TRBD2, 5 bases. This CDR3 comprises 13 residues. V was shortened by 3 bases and J by 4 bases, with 10 bases between the two germline ends. Germline V CDR1 and CDR2: LNHDA, SQIVND (reference sequence). DNA for the CDR3: TGTGCCAGTAGTATCAGGACTGGATACGAGCAGTACTTC. Protein sequence: CASSIRTGYEQYF.

This clone was counted a few times. V and J are TRBV7-2 and TRBJ1-1; D remains unclear. Trimming removed 1 base from V and 2 bases from J, with 14 bases in between. Per the germline V gene, CDR1 is SGHTA and CDR2 is FQGNSA. There are 16 residues in the CDR3. The CDR3 reads CASSLVRLGGNTEAFF. CDR3 DNA sequence: TGTGCCAGCAGCTTAGTGAGGCTGGGAGGAAACACTGAAGCTTTCTTT.

This clone was observed a handful of times. This chain links TRBV5-1 with TRBJ2-4, with TRBD2 matching over 7 bases. V trimming: 0 bases; J trimming: 2 bases; junction bases outside the gene matches: 2. The CDR3 covers 15 residues. Germline CDR1 reads SGHRS; CDR2 reads YFSETQ. The CDR3 DNA follows: TGCGCCAGCAGCTTGGCCGGGGGGTCCAAAAACATTCAGTACTTC. Its protein product is CASSLAGGSKNIQYF.

V is TRBV19 and J is TRBJ1-1; possibly TRBD1 for D (6 bases). Germline V gene data show CDR1 as LNHDA and CDR2 as SQIVND (reference sequence). Trimming cost V 6 bases and J 9 bases, with 23 bases left between them. The CDR3 contains 15 residues. The CDR3 DNA follows: TGTGCCAGTAGCGGGGACAACCCAGGGACAACGAAAGCTTTCTTT. The encoded protein is CASSGDNPGTTKAFF. The variable domain in full, completed from reference TRBV19 and TRBJ1-1, reads DGGITQSPKYLFRKEGQNVTLSCEQNLNHDAMYWYRQDPGQGLRLIYYSQIVNDFQKGDIAEGYSVSREKKESFPLTVTSAQKNPTAFYLCASSGDNPGTTKAFFGQGTRLTVV.

This clone has a handful of counts. The chain combines TRBV9 with TRBJ1-1; D might be TRBD1 (5 bases). Germline values: CDR1 SGDLS, CDR2 YYNGEE. There are 15 residues in the CDR3. V lost 0 bases to trimming and J lost 0 bases, with 9 bases between them. CDR3 region: CASSVVPGLNTEAFF. CDR3 bases: TGTGCCAGCAGCGTAGTCCCAGGGCTGAACACTGAAGCTTTCTTT.